This TCR beta chain was profiled in a study of cytomegalovirus exposure and HLA in healthy donors. The CDR3 totals 15 residues. Germline V gene data show CDR1 as SGHDN and CDR2 as FVKESK. Trimming removed 1 base from V and 3 bases from J; junction bases left unmatched: 2. The assay was immunoSEQ multiplex PCR, and TCRdb's table has in-frame clones only and misses some. This table has tens of thousands of clones, 85% to 95% appearing once. Sequencing was carried out using PBMCs. J is TRBJ2-7 and V is TRBV14, with 11 bases lining up with TRBD1. The clonotype originates from a woman younger than 35 in good health and CMV-seropositive. CDR3 region: CASSQGGTGGYEQYF. Written as DNA, the CDR3 is TGTGCCAGCAGCCAAGGTGGGACAGGGGGCTACGAGCAGTACTTC.